The table lists the clone carrying this T cell receptor (beta chain) with a count of one. The record originates from a study of blood T cell repertoires in COVID-19. Generated by immunoSEQ multiplex PCR, the TCRdb table keeps only in-frame clones and is missing some. The sample has hundreds of thousands of clones; more than 85% are singletons. The source of this sequence is a woman aged 45-59 years who had recovered from COVID-19. Source material: PBMCs or T cells enriched from blood (not recorded which).

This CDR3 reads CASKTDRGNEKLFF. The CDR3 coding sequence is TGTGCCAGCAAGACGGACAGGGGTAATGAAAAACTGTTTTTT. The rearrangement joins TRBV2 to TRBJ1-4, with 9 positions matching TRBD1. The CDR3 loop spans 14 amino acids. In germline, CDR1 is SNHLY, CDR2 FYNNEI. Trimming cost V 7 bases and J 4 bases; bases outside gene matches: 4.